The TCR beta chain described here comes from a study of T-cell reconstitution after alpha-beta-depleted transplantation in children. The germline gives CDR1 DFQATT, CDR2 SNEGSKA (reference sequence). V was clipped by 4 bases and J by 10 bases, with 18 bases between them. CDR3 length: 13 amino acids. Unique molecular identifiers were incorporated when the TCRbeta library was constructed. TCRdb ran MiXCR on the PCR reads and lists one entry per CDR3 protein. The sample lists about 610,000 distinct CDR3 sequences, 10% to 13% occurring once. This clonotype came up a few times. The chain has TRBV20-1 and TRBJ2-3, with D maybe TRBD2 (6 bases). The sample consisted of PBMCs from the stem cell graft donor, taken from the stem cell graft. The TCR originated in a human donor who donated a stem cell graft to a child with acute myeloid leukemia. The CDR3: CSAIRDSRFPQYF. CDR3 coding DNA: TGCAGTGCTATTAGGGACTCCCGTTTTCCGCAGTATTTT.